What follows is one T cell receptor beta chain and its context. Profiling relied on immunoSEQ multiplex PCR, and the TCRdb table lists in-frame clones only, not all of them. In the table there are some 52,000 clones, 89% of which are singletons. The sample belongs to a study of blood T cell repertoires in COVID-19. Study summary: Italy, Spain and the United States were the sources of the convalescent and acute COVID-19 samples.

The germline V and J ends were trimmed by 4 bases and 3 bases, with 4 bases remaining between them. CDR1 is SQVTM, CDR2 ANQGSEA, per germline. The CDR3 has 11 residues. Source material: peripheral blood. The rearrangement joins TRBV29-1 to TRBJ1-3; D unresolved. This TCR derives from a man in his sixties with active COVID-19. The CDR3 sequence is CSVGHGNTIYF. The CDR3 nucleotides are TGCAGCGTTGGGCATGGAAACACCATATATTTT.